This T cell receptor (beta chain) emerged from a study of T-cell reconstitution after alpha-beta-depleted transplantation in children. Study-wide results and caveats: Some patients owed their high day-60 TCRbeta diversity to surviving recipient T cells and thymic progenitors. Once a year had passed after transplant, T-cell counts and diversity came mostly from newly produced T cells.

This clonotype has just a few counts. The target antigen is unknown. Unique molecular identifiers were incorporated during preparation of the TCRbeta library. Each CDR3 protein gets one entry after TCRdb re-called the PCR reads with MiXCR. The sample holds about 900,000 distinct CDR3 sequences, about 30% seen once. With V trimmed by 7 bases and J by 0 bases, 11 bases remained unmatched. Germline CDR1 MNHEY, CDR2 SVGEGT. The CDR3 consists of 17 residues. The source is a boy under three years old who had a stem cell transplant for SCID, so the T cells may come from the graft donor. The sample was PBMCs, mostly from graft donor cells, taken 360 days after TCRalphabeta/CD19-depleted stem cell transplant. J is TRBJ2-1 and V is TRBV6-2 or TRBV6-3, with 8 nucleotides matching TRBD1. CDR3 loop: CASKTWTGPSSYNEQFF. The CDR3 nucleotides are TGTGCCAGCAAGACTTGGACAGGGCCTAGCTCCTACAATGAGCAGTTCTTC.